This entry concerns a single TCR beta chain. Antigen unknown. The data were obtained in a study of OX40 agonist ivuxolimab in advanced cancers. Study-wide context: The drug used for patients, ivuxolimab, was an agonistic anti-OX40 (CD134) antibody. Dose-escalation patients had hepatocellular carcinoma, melanoma, renal cell or head and neck cancer.

The V gene lost 3 bases and the J gene lost 3 bases, with 11 bases spanning the gap. The CDR3 has 15 amino acids. The germline CDR1 and CDR2 sequences are MDHEN and SYDVKM. General study points: CD8+ T cells showed, on average, more clonal expansion than CD4+ cells.

Clones were sequenced by immunoSEQ multiplex PCR, and TCRdb holds only the in-frame ones, with some missing. The data contain roughly 90,000 clones, more than 80% of them seen just once; the ten biggest clones take up about 0.2%. The source material was CD4+ or CD8+ T cells sorted from blood, sampled in a trial of the OX40 agonist ivuxolimab. The sequence derives from an adult with an advanced solid tumor such as melanoma, head and neck, liver or kidney cancer. The chain uses TRBV28 and TRBJ1-4; D not certain. The CDR3 sequence is CASSLLGGSNEKLFF. The CDR3 DNA is TGTGCCAGCAGTTTGTTGGGCGGATCTAATGAAAAACTGTTTTTT.